Sequencing of this T cell receptor (beta chain) was carried out in a study of cytomegalovirus exposure and HLA in healthy donors. Study-level points and caveats: Highly shared sequence variants in one cluster were likely a sequencing artifact. Roughly uniform depth of sequencing across donors was assumed in presence/absence analyses. A later analysis found TCR association rates differed by HLA locus, highest for DRB1 and lowest for HLA-C.

Germline V gene lookup returns CDR1 SGHTA and CDR2 FQGNSA. J was trimmed by 3 bases and V by 1 base; bases with no gene match: 7. The CDR3 loop spans 17 amino acids. Comment on this clone: What it recognizes is unknown.

13 Jbeta primers and 60 Vbeta primers were used for the PCR. Clones were sequenced by immunoSEQ multiplex PCR, and TCRdb holds only the in-frame ones, with some missing. The table has nearly 95,000 clones, about 7.6% seen once. The chain links TRBV7-2 to TRBJ2-2; 8 nucleotides align to TRBD1. The receptor comes from a man over 45 in good health and CMV-seronegative. The sequencing sample was made of PBMCs. The CDR3 sequence is CASSLDRTGYYTGELFF. CDR3 nucleotides: TGTGCCAGCAGCTTAGATCGGACAGGGTACTACACCGGGGAGCTGTTTTTT.